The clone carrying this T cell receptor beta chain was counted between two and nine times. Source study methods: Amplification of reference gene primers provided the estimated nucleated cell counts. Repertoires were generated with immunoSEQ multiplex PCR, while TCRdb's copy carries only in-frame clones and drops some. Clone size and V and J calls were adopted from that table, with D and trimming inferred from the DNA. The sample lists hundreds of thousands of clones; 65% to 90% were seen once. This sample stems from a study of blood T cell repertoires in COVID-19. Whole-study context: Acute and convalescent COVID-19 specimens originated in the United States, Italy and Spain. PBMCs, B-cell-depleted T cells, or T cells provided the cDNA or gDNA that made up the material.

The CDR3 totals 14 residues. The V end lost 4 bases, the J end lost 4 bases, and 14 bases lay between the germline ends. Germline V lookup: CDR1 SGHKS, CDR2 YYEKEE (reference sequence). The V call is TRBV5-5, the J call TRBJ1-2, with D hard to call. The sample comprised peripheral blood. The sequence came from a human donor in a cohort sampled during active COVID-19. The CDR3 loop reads CASSPEMWSYGYTF. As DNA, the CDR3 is TGTGCCAGCAGCCCGGAGATGTGGAGCTATGGCTACACCTTC.